The 28 T cell receptor beta chains given below trace back to one sample, sequenced in a study of T-cell memory formation after mild COVID-19 (dated by TCRdb to about 2021). Receptors were amplified or captured by 5' RACE. These reads were obtained on an Illumina NovaSeq 6000. TCRdb handled the public reads itself, with Q25 trimming in fastp and clone calling in MiXCR, and kept productive beta chains. Entries that share a CDR3 protein sequence are merged under the most common genes and DNA. The sample table lists under 300,000 distinct CDR3 sequences, about a sixth of them with a count of one. The ten largest clonotypes hold approximately 3.5% of the sample. The sample taken for sequencing was PBMCs or a T cell subset sorted from them (not recorded which). The receptor set was obtained from a man aged 18 to 35 who had mild COVID-19 (a few samples of this study predate the infection). The sample titles of this study are shuffled in the database, so cell type and time point are left out; the donor was told from shared clones.

This clonotype was counted ten times or more. The chain combines TRBV19 with TRBJ2-7; no definite D call. V gave up 4 bases and J gave up 1 base, with 5 bases separating them. CDR1 is LNHDA and CDR2 is SQIVND in the germline V gene (reference sequence). This CDR3 contains 12 residues. The CDR3, as DNA: TGTGCCAGTAGTACAGGATCCTACGAGCAGTACTTC. Protein product: CASSTGSYEQYF. Full variable domain (outside the CDR3, taken from reference TRBV19 and TRBJ2-7): DGGITQSPKYLFRKEGQNVTLSCEQNLNHDAMYWYRQDPGQGLRLIYYSQIVNDFQKGDIAEGYSVSREKKESFPLTVTSAQKNPTAFYLCASSTGSYEQYFGPGTRLTVT.

Many counts were recorded for this clonotype. The CDR3 region is CSAGGAKETQYF. DNA for the CDR3: TGCAGCGCGGGGGGGGCGAAAGAGACCCAGTACTTC. The chain joins TRBV29-1 to TRBJ2-5; 8 nucleotides agree with TRBD2. Germline V gives CDR1 SQVTM, CDR2 ANQGSEA. After removal of 7 bases from V and 3 bases from J, the junction contained 4 bases not matched to a gene. The CDR3 spans 12 residues.

V is TRBV5-1 and J is TRBJ1-4; unclear D gene. The CDR3 sequence is 13 residues long. The germline V gene has CDR1 SGHRS and CDR2 YFSETQ. V gave up 3 bases and J gave up 0 bases, with 3 bases separating them. The CDR3 bases are TGCGCCAGCAGCTCAACAACTAATGAAAAACTGTTTTTT. Amino acids: CASSSTTNEKLFF.

The chain joins TRBV14 to TRBJ2-3; D is unclear. This CDR3 region has 15 residues. The germline V and J ends were trimmed by 0 bases and 6 bases, with 13 bases remaining between them. The V gene's germline CDR1 is SGHDN and CDR2 FVKESK. The CDR3: CASSQESVLADTQYF. The CDR3 DNA follows: TGTGCCAGCAGCCAAGAATCGGTCCTGGCGGATACGCAGTATTTT.

The rearrangement links TRBV7-9 to TRBJ2-1; TRBD1 might be the D (6 bases). Germline V lookup: CDR1 SEHNR, CDR2 FQNEAQ (reference sequence). This CDR3 comprises 14 residues. V gave up 0 bases and J gave up 5 bases, with 8 bases separating them. CDR3 DNA sequence: TGTGCCAGCAGCTTAGCGGGGGCCCACAATGAGCAGTTCTTC. It encodes CASSLAGAHNEQFF.

The rearrangement joins TRBV6-2 or TRBV6-3 to TRBJ2-7; D may be TRBD2 (6 bases). Germline V gives CDR1 MNHEY, CDR2 SVGEGT. V was clipped by 10 bases and J by 2 bases, with 12 bases between them. The CDR3 runs 12 residues. The CDR3: CATKEGPYEQYF. Written as DNA, the CDR3 is TGTGCCACCAAGGAGGGACCCTACGAGCAGTACTTC.

In its sample, this clonotype was seen many times. The rearrangement joins TRBV12-3 or TRBV12-4 to TRBJ2-1; either TRBD1 or TRBD2 may fit D (6 bases each). The CDR3 covers 15 residues. With 5 bases removed from V and 1 base from J, the gap between germline ends came to 12 bases. The CDR3 DNA reads as TGTGCCAGCAGTACAACAGGGAGGTCCTACAATGAGCAGTTCTTC. This encodes CASSTTGRSYNEQFF.

This clonotype has only a few counts. The V gene is TRBV4-3, the J gene TRBJ2-3, with 12 nucleotides matching TRBD1. Germline CDR1 and CDR2: LGHNA and YSLEER. The trim removed 5 bases at V and 6 bases at J, leaving 6 bases unmatched. The CDR3 has 15 residues. CDR3 in DNA: TGCGCCAGCAGCGTCCGGGACAGGGGGCCTGATACGCAGTATTTT. Amino acids: CASSVRDRGPDTQYF.

This clonotype appeared a few times. CDR3 nucleotide sequence: TGTGCCAGCAGTCCCTTGCGGGGCAGCTCCTACAATGAGCAGTTCTTC. Translating gives CASSPLRGSSYNEQFF. V and J are TRBV11-2 and TRBJ2-1; a weak D match, TRBD2 (6 bases). Germline lookup yields CDR1 SGHAT and CDR2 FQNNGV. The germline V and J ends were trimmed by 6 bases and 0 bases, with 15 bases remaining between them. CDR3 size: 16 residues.

This clonotype has just a few counts. The chain combines TRBV4-2 with TRBJ2-3; TRBD1 matches 7 bases. The V and J ends lost 0 bases and 0 bases, in that order; junction bases with no gene match: 0. The CDR3 consists of 15 residues. CDR1 and CDR2 from the germline V gene are LGHNA and YNFKEQ. CDR3 residues: CASSQEGQSTDTQYF. The CDR3 nucleotides are TGTGCCAGCAGCCAAGAGGGACAGAGCACAGATACGCAGTATTTT.

This clonotype was detected a few times. The chain recombines TRBV20-1 with TRBJ2-1, with D possibly TRBD2 on 6 matching bases. Trimming removed 5 bases at V and 9 bases at J, with 17 bases between. The length of the CDR3 is 13 residues. Germline-derived CDR1 and CDR2 are DFQATT and SNEGSKA (reference sequence). The CDR3 sequence: CSAPVVGGGEQFF. The CDR3 nucleotides read TGCAGTGCTCCCGTGGTGGGGGGAGGTGAGCAGTTCTTC.

The rearrangement uses TRBV12-3 or TRBV12-4 and TRBJ1-1; D is uncertain. The CDR3 sequence is 13 residues long. Deletions cut 2 bases from V and 5 bases from J, with 9 bases between. The CDR3 loop is CASSLWGRTEAFF. In DNA, the CDR3 is TGTGCCAGCAGTTTATGGGGAAGGACTGAAGCTTTCTTT.

The chain recombines TRBV7-8 with TRBJ2-3; maybe TRBD1 (5 bases). CDR1 and CDR2 from the germline V gene are SGHVS and FQNEAQ. This CDR3 contains 15 residues. V lost 1 base to trimming and J lost 1 base, with 9 bases between them. The DNA for the CDR3 is TGTGCCAGCAGCTTAGTAGGGGTGGGCACAGATACGCAGTATTTT. This sequence encodes CASSLVGVGTDTQYF.

This clonotype showed up just a few times. The V gene is TRBV6-6, the J gene TRBJ1-1; D gene unclear. The CDR3 extends over 14 amino acids. V lost 2 bases to trimming and J lost 5 bases, with 12 bases between them. The germline V gene has CDR1 MNHNY and CDR2 SVGAGI (reference sequence). CDR3 bases: TGTGCCAGCAGTTACCCTCAGCGAGGGACTGAAGCTTTCTTT. This codes for CASSYPQRGTEAFF.

As DNA, the CDR3 is TGCGCCAGCAGCCAATATGACAGAGATACGCAGTATTTT. This encodes CASSQYDRDTQYF. The V gene is TRBV4-1, the J gene TRBJ2-3, with a possible D match to TRBD1 (5 bases). This CDR3 region has 13 residues. Trimming shortened V by 2 bases and J by 5 bases, and 8 bases separated the two germline ends. Germline-derived CDR1 and CDR2 are MGHRA and YSYEKL.

This clonotype was observed a few times. The chain combines TRBV25-1 with TRBJ2-3, with TRBD2 as a possible D gene (5 bases). Trimming stripped 4 bases from V and 0 bases from J, with 11 bases between. This CDR3 has 15 amino acids. Germline V CDR1 and CDR2: MGHDK, SYGVNS. The CDR3 DNA is TGTGCCAGCAGTGCGGGATCGTCTAGCACAGATACGCAGTATTTT. It is translated as CASSAGSSSTDTQYF.

The V gene is TRBV6-1, the J gene TRBJ1-1, with no clear D. This CDR3 has 13 amino acids. The germline V gene has CDR1 MNHNS and CDR2 SASEGT. With 5 bases removed from V and 3 bases from J, the gap between germline ends came to 10 bases. DNA of the CDR3: TGTGCCAGCAGTCCCCGCGAGGACACTGAAGCTTTCTTT. Protein: CASSPREDTEAFF.

The J gene is TRBJ2-3, the V gene TRBV5-6; TRBD2 aligns across 9 bases. The CDR3 sequence is 15 residues long. The trim removed 0 bases at V and 4 bases at J, leaving 3 bases unmatched. Germline values: CDR1 SGHDT, CDR2 YYEEEE. CDR3 bases: TGTGCCAGCAGCTTGGCTAGCGGGACGTCAGATACGCAGTATTTT. This sequence encodes CASSLASGTSDTQYF.

The CDR3 spells CASSLATGGTGELFF. CDR3 in DNA: TGCGCCAGCAGCTTGGCTACAGGCGGCACCGGGGAGCTGTTTTTT. This rearrangement joins TRBV5-1 to TRBJ2-2, with D maybe TRBD1 (5 bases). The CDR3 has 15 residues. The germline V gene has CDR1 SGHRS and CDR2 YFSETQ. Between the trimmed V and J ends, which lost 0 bases and 4 bases, there was a span of 10 bases.

The sample holds a few counts of this clonotype. The gene calls are TRBV29-1 and TRBJ2-5; D possibly matches TRBD1 or TRBD2 (5 bases each). This CDR3 contains 11 residues. Germline V gives CDR1 SQVTM, CDR2 ANQGSEA. Trimming took off 7 bases at V and 5 bases at J, with 11 bases between the two ends. CDR3 residues: CSGDPSETQYF. The CDR3, as DNA: TGCAGCGGGGACCCATCGGAGACCCAGTACTTC. The whole variable domain, remainder taken from reference TRBV29-1 and TRBJ2-5, is SAVISQKPSRDICQRGTSLTIQCQVDSQVTMMFWYRQQPGQSLTLIATANQGSEATYESGFVIDKFPISRPNLTFSTLTVSNMSPEDSSIYLCSGDPSETQYFGPGTRLLVL.

The chain joins TRBV7-9 to TRBJ2-5, with D possibly being TRBD2 (5 bases). The germline CDR1 and CDR2 sequences are SEHNR and FQNEAQ (reference sequence). The CDR3 contains 14 residues. V lost 2 bases and J lost 7, with 14 bases in between. As DNA, the CDR3 is TGTGCCAGCAGCTTAATTGGCGGGCTTAGGACCCAGTACTTC. It translates to CASSLIGGLRTQYF.

V and J are TRBV5-1 and TRBJ2-3, with 9 bases fitting TRBD2. The trim removed 0 bases at V and 4 bases at J, leaving 3 bases unmatched. The CDR3 has 15 amino acids. Germline V gives CDR1 SGHRS, CDR2 YFSETQ. The CDR3 coding sequence is TGCGCCAGCAGCTTGGTGAGCGGGGGGCCAGATACGCAGTATTTT. Translated: CASSLVSGGPDTQYF.

This chain links TRBV7-9 with TRBJ2-1; TRBD1 agrees at 8 bases. The CDR3 spans 14 residues. Germline-derived CDR1 and CDR2 are SEHNR and FQNEAQ (reference sequence). V lost 6 bases, J lost 7 bases, and 8 bases stayed unmatched. The CDR3 DNA reads TGTGCCAGCAGTAGATGGACAGGGTTGAATGAGCAGTTCTTC. It is translated as CASSRWTGLNEQFF.

CDR3 sequence: CASRGGGSFNYGYTF. Here the CDR3 DNA reads TGTGCCAGCAGGGGCGGAGGCAGTTTCAACTATGGCTACACCTTC. The rearrangement joins TRBV7-9 to TRBJ1-2; D gene uncertain. The CDR3 sequence is 15 residues long. Germline assignment: CDR1 SEHNR and CDR2 FQNEAQ (reference sequence). Trimming left V 6 bases short and J 2 bases short, with 16 bases between.

A few counts support this clonotype. CDR3 nucleotides: TGTGCCAGCAGCTCCAGGGGGCAGGGGCACACAGATACGCAGTATTTT. Protein: CASSSRGQGHTDTQYF. The rearrangement uses TRBV11-2 and TRBJ2-3; TRBD1 matches 8 bases. After removal of 4 bases from V and 2 bases from J, the junction contained 8 bases not matched to a gene. The CDR3 is made up of 16 amino acids. The V gene's germline CDR1 is SGHAT and CDR2 FQNNGV.

This clonotype has more than one count but fewer than ten. The CDR3 spells CASSPRGLGPQHF. The CDR3 DNA is TGTGCCAGCAGCCCCAGGGGGTTGGGGCCCCAGCATTTT. This chain joins TRBV12-3 or TRBV12-4 and TRBJ1-5; the match to TRBD1 covers 7 bases. The CDR3 runs to 13 residues. V trimming: 6 bases; J trimming: 9 bases; junction bases outside the gene matches: 8.

In its sample, this clonotype was seen many times. Here the CDR3 DNA reads TGCGCCAGCAGCTTGGAGAGCAGCCCCAACACAGATACGCAGTATTTT. Protein: CASSLESSPNTDTQYF. V gene TRBV5-1 combines with J gene TRBJ2-3; D is ambiguous. V lost 0 bases and J 2 bases, leaving 13 bases between the germline ends. Germline assignment: CDR1 SGHRS and CDR2 YFSETQ. CDR3 length: 16 amino acids.

This clonotype appeared a few times. The chain is built from TRBV24-1 and TRBJ1-1; possible D gene TRBD1, 6 bases. Germline V CDR1 and CDR2: KGHDR, SFDVKD. V was cut by 3 bases and J by 3 bases, with 28 bases left in between. This CDR3 has 20 amino acids. The CDR3 DNA is TGTGCCACCAGTGATCCGCGGCTGAATACAGGGAATGTCAAAGACACTGAAGCTTTCTTT. Residues: CATSDPRLNTGNVKDTEAFF.